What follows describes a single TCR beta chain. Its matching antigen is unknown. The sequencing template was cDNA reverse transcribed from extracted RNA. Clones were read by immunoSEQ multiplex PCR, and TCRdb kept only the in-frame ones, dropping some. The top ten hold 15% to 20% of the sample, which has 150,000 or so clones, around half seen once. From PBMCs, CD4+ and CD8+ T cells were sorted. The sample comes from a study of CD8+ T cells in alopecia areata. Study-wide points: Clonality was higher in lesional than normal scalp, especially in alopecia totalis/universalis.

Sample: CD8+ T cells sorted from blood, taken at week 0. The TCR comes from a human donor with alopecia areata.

This CDR3 is CASRAGGLADTQYF. CDR3 DNA: TGCGCCAGCAGAGCGGGGGGGCTCGCAGATACGCAGTATTTT. The V and J genes are TRBV10-2 and TRBJ2-3, with 10 bases aligning to TRBD2. Germline loops: CDR1 WSHSY, CDR2 SAAADI. The CDR3 covers 14 residues. After removal of 6 bases from V and 4 bases from J, the junction contained 4 bases not matched to a gene.